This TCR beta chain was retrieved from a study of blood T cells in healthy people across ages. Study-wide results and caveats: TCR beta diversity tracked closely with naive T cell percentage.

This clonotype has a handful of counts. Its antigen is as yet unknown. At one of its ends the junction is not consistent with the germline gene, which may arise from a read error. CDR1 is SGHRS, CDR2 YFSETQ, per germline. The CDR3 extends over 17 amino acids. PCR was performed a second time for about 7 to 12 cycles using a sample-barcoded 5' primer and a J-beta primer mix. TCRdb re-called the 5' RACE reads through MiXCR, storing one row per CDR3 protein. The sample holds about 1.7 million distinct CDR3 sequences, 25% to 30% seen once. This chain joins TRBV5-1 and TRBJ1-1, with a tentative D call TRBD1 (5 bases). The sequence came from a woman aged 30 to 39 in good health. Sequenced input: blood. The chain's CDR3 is CASSPGLRDGLNTGAFF. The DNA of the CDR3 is TGCGCCAGCAGCCCAGGTCTCCGGGACGGCTTGAACACTGGAGCTTTCTTT.